This T cell receptor (beta chain) was captured in a study of blood T cell repertoires in COVID-19. Profiling relied on immunoSEQ multiplex PCR, and the TCRdb table lists in-frame clones only, not all of them. This sample yields about 220,000 clones, of which 80% to 90% are seen a single time; approximately 3.8% belongs to the top ten. The TCR sequence derives from a young woman in a cohort exposed to, infected with or recovered from COVID-19 (not recorded which). The sequencing input was PBMCs or T cells enriched from blood (not recorded which).

The CDR3 nucleotides read TGTGCCAGCAGCCCCGATAGCGGATACAATGAGCAGTTCTTC. Translation: CASSPDSGYNEQFF. This chain links TRBV7-2 with TRBJ2-1; D perhaps matches TRBD2 (6 bases). The CDR3 runs to 14 residues. Per the germline V gene, CDR1 is SGHTA and CDR2 is FQGNSA. The V end was cut by 5 bases, the J end by 4 bases, with 12 bases between.